The subject of this entry is one TCR beta chain. The length of the CDR3 is 15 residues. V shed 3 bases and J 1 base; nucleotides not matched to a gene: 4. These data belong to a study of response to subunit inactivated influenza vaccine. TCRdb processed the RT-PCR reads anew with MiXCR; each CDR3 protein has one entry. The sample has hundreds of thousands of distinct CDR3 sequences, roughly 10% seen once. These data also featured in a second study, about T cells expressing NK-cell markers. That study reports: As the method of synthesis, 5'RACE template switching with UMIs yielded TCR beta cDNA.

The material was PBMCs from blood, obtained on the day of vaccination. The genes are TRBV12-3 or TRBV12-4 and TRBJ2-5; 8 bases match TRBD1. The TCR was taken from a man between 50 and 59 years old who received an inactivated influenza vaccine. The CDR3, as DNA: TGTGCCAGCAGTTTCGACAGGGGCTTCCAAGAGACCCAGTACTTC. Translating gives CASSFDRGFQETQYF.